Below are 16 T cell receptor beta chains sequenced from a single sample in a study of identical twins. TCRdb analysed the 5' RACE reads with MiXCR anew, one entry per CDR3 protein. The sample has more than 350,000 distinct CDR3 sequences, 9% seen once; the top ten hold 8% to 9.5%. Specimen: naive T cells sorted from blood. Every receptor here comes from a woman aged 45-59 years in good health.

This chain joins TRBV2 and TRBJ1-1, with TRBD1 identical over 7 bases. This CDR3 is 14 amino acids long. After removal of 8 bases from V and 3 bases from J, the junction contained 9 bases not matched to a gene. Germline V CDR1 and CDR2: SNHLY, FYNNEI. The CDR3 nucleotides are TGTGCCAGCTGGGAAGGGGGCATGGACACTGAAGCTTTCTTT. Translating gives CASWEGGMDTEAFF.

The chain has TRBV5-1 and TRBJ1-1, with 8 bases fitting TRBD1. This CDR3 region has 14 residues. The V and J ends lost 4 bases and 5 bases, in that order; junction bases with no gene match: 7. Looked up from germline, CDR1 is SGHRS and CDR2 is YFSETQ. DNA of the CDR3: TGCGCCAGCAGCGCGACAGGGGTAGGGACTGAAGCTTTCTTT. It translates to CASSATGVGTEAFF.

V and J are TRBV11-2 and TRBJ2-3; 7 bases match TRBD1. V gave up 5 bases and J gave up 4 bases; unmatched junction bases: 9. CDR1 SGHAT and CDR2 FQNNGV come from the germline V gene. The CDR3 covers 15 residues. CDR3: CASSQLSRGPDTQYF. The CDR3 DNA reads TGTGCCAGCAGCCAGCTAAGTAGGGGGCCAGATACGCAGTATTTT.

This clonotype has more than one count but fewer than ten. The V call is TRBV24-1, the J call TRBJ2-2, with D unresolved. The germline V gene has CDR1 KGHDR and CDR2 SFDVKD. Trimming stripped 4 bases from V and 6 bases from J, with 11 bases between. CDR3 length equals 14 residues. CDR3 DNA: TGTGCCACCAGTGACCCGAATAGTGCCGGGGAGCTGTTTTTT. Translating gives CATSDPNSAGELFF.

This clonotype has a handful of counts. The gene calls are TRBV5-1 and TRBJ2-7, with D perhaps TRBD2 (5 bases). Per germline, CDR1 SGHRS and CDR2 YFSETQ. V lost 4 bases and J 3 bases, leaving 11 bases between the germline ends. The CDR3 runs to 13 residues. In DNA, the CDR3 is TGCGCCAGCAGCATCCGACGGGACTACGAGCAGTACTTC. It encodes CASSIRRDYEQYF.

This clonotype was seen more than once but under ten times. This rearrangement joins TRBV30 to TRBJ2-2; the D is unclear. V was clipped by 0 bases and J by 7 bases, with 6 bases between them. This CDR3 has 12 amino acids. CDR1 is GTSNPN, CDR2 SVGIG, per germline (reference sequence). The CDR3 region has the DNA TGTGCCTGGAGTGTTGGCGTCGGGGAGCTGTTTTTT. This gives the protein CAWSVGVGELFF.

The rearrangement uses TRBV7-6 and TRBJ2-5; D is perhaps TRBD1 (6 bases). The germline gives CDR1 SGHVS, CDR2 FNYEAQ. With 6 bases removed from V and 2 bases from J, the gap between germline ends came to 13 bases. This CDR3 has 14 residues. CDR3 DNA sequence: TGTGCCAGCAGATGGACAGCTTCGCAAGAGACCCAGTACTTC. Amino acids: CASRWTASQETQYF.

This clonotype was detected only a few times. The gene calls are TRBV2 and TRBJ2-7, with a weak D call TRBD2 (6 bases). Deletions cut 6 bases from V and 3 bases from J, with 18 bases between. This CDR3 has 15 amino acids. Germline V lookup: CDR1 SNHLY, CDR2 FYNNEI. CDR3: CASRGPRESLYEQYF. For the CDR3, the DNA is TGTGCCAGCAGAGGACCTCGGGAGAGTCTCTACGAGCAGTACTTC.

The chain combines TRBV12-3 or TRBV12-4 with TRBJ1-2, with D hard to call. V lost 7 bases and J 3 bases, leaving 9 bases between the germline ends. This CDR3 is 12 amino acids long. The CDR3 nucleotides read TGTGCCAGCACAGAAGTAGACTATGGCTACACCTTC. It is translated as CASTEVDYGYTF.

This clonotype was detected many times. CDR3 nucleotides: TGTGCCAGCCGCCTCCTAGCGGGAGGGAATGAGCAGTTCTTC. Translating gives CASRLLAGGNEQFF. The chain links TRBV12-3 or TRBV12-4 to TRBJ2-1, with 12 nucleotides matching TRBD2. This CDR3 comprises 14 residues. With 8 bases clipped from V and 7 bases from J, the junction kept 6 bases outside the gene matches.

V is TRBV7-9 and J is TRBJ1-3; 7 positions match TRBD1. There are 17 residues in the CDR3. Per germline, CDR1 SEHNR and CDR2 FQNEAQ (reference sequence). J lost 4 bases, V lost 6 bases, and 15 bases had no gene match. The CDR3 spells CASSLGQDNQKGNTIYF. CDR3 nucleotides: TGTGCCAGCAGTCTAGGACAGGATAATCAAAAGGGAAACACCATATATTTT.

Many counts were recorded for this clonotype. This rearrangement joins TRBV27 to TRBJ1-5; TRBD1 matches at 7 bases. The V segment lost 7 bases and the J segment 4 bases; nucleotides outside the gene matches: 10. CDR1 MNHEY and CDR2 SMNVEV come from the germline V gene (reference sequence). This CDR3 has 15 amino acids. CDR3 amino acids: CASKRGTGANQPQHF. DNA for the CDR3: TGTGCCAGCAAAAGGGGAACAGGGGCGAATCAGCCCCAGCATTTT.

CDR3 nucleotides: TGTGCCAGCAGTCCGGTGTCCGTACTAGCGGGATCTAAAGGGACCCAGTACTTC. The encoded protein is CASSPVSVLAGSKGTQYF. The rearrangement links TRBV28 to TRBJ2-5; 10 bases are a match to TRBD2. CDR3 length: 18 residues. The V gene's germline CDR1 is MDHEN and CDR2 SYDVKM. V shed 5 bases, J shed 7 bases, and the junction held 19 bases outside the gene matches. The full variable domain, its missing parts supplied by reference TRBV28 and TRBJ2-5, is DVKVTQSSRYLVKRTGEKVFLECVQDMDHENMFWYRQDPGLGLRLIYFSYDVKMKEKGDIPEGYSVSREKKERFSLILESASTNQTSMYLCASSPVSVLAGSKGTQYFGPGTRLLVL.

This clonotype showed up just a few times. V is TRBV29-1 and J is TRBJ1-1; D is ambiguous. CDR3 size: 15 residues. Trimming shortened V by 3 bases and J by 2 bases, and 16 bases separated the two germline ends. Germline V gene sequence: CDR1 SQVTM, CDR2 ANQGSEA. The CDR3, as DNA: TGCAGCGTTGAGAACCCCAGAGGCGCTAACACTGAAGCTTTCTTT. Translating gives CSVENPRGANTEAFF.

V is TRBV5-5 and J is TRBJ2-5; 10 nucleotides align to TRBD1. The germline gives CDR1 SGHKS, CDR2 YYEKEE (reference sequence). CDR3 length equals 16 residues. V lost 1 base to trimming and J lost 5 bases; unmatched junction nucleotides: 8. The CDR3 protein is CASSLSRQGAWETQYF. CDR3 bases: TGTGCCAGCAGCTTGTCGAGACAGGGGGCGTGGGAGACCCAGTACTTC.

The CDR3 DNA sequence: TGTGCCAGCAGCTCCCGACTGGGAGCCAAAAACATTCAGTACTTC. This translates into CASSSRLGAKNIQYF. The chain employs TRBV11-3 and TRBJ2-4; unclear D gene. The CDR3 extends over 15 amino acids. Germline values: CDR1 SGHNT, CDR2 YENEEA. The germline V and J ends were trimmed by 4 bases and 0 bases, with 10 bases remaining between them. The full variable domain, completed using reference TRBV11-3 and TRBJ2-4, is EAGVVQSPRYKIIEKKQPVAFWCNPISGHNTLYWYLQNLGQGPELLIRYENEEAVDDSQLPKDRFSAERLKGVDSTLKIQPAELGDSAVYLCASSSRLGAKNIQYFGAGTRLSVL.